Listed below are T cell receptor beta chains from one sample, sequenced in a study of a mutant IDH1 vaccine in newly diagnosed glioma. These receptors are not linked to any known antigen. TCRdb keeps only in-frame clones here, not all; method: immunoSEQ multiplex PCR. Among roughly 57,000 clones, about 88% were seen once, and the ten largest hold 1.5% to 2.5%. Sequencing was performed on PBMCs, taken from a glioma patient whose treatment included an IDH1 peptide vaccine. These receptors were collected from a man between 35 and 55 years old with glioma. Each CDR3 is given with its conserved first and last residue.

j_gene | v_gene | CDR3aa
TRBJ2-5 | TRBV19 | CASAGAGEETQYF
TRBJ1-5 | TRBV19 | CASSSGRQGRHQPQHF
TRBJ1-2 | TRBV28 | CASTSTRTGKYGYTF
TRBJ2-5 | TRBV6-6 | CASSYSSGPKETQYF
TRBJ1-2 | TRBV6-5 | CASSERGANGYTF
TRBJ2-7 | TRBV6-6 | CASSYSVSWDEQYF
TRBJ1-3 | TRBV6-5 | CASRGSATGNTIYF
TRBJ2-1 | TRBV7-9 | CASSLTFVQFF
TRBJ1-3 | TRBV6-5 | CASSRGTGGNTIYF
TRBJ2-7 | TRBV28 | CAAEEAGGGKNEQYF
TRBJ1-1 | TRBV6-1 | CASTPTLLAFF
TRBJ2-1 | TRBV5-4 | CASSSLLAGGVNEQFF
TRBJ1-1 | TRBV19 | CATSDRVFTEAFF
TRBJ1-1 | TRBV7-8 | CASRIDRNTEAFF
TRBJ1-5 | TRBV28 | CASSSGTGASNQPQHF
TRBJ1-2 | TRBV7-9 | CASSLNVADGYTF
TRBJ2-7 | TRBV5-4 | CASSGVSSYEQYF
TRBJ2-1 | TRBV5-4 | CASSLGVGGPGHEQFF
TRBJ2-3 | TRBV27 | CASSPSEPTDTQYF
TRBJ2-1 | TRBV30 | CAWSVGGHDYNEQFF
TRBJ2-2 | TRBV6-4 | CASRLDNTGELFF
TRBJ2-6 | TRBV28 | CASSLGAPGSSGANVLTF
TRBJ2-5 | TRBV5-5 | CASSLLGETQYF
TRBJ2-7 | TRBV13 | CASSKGWGTGIHEQYF
TRBJ2-5 | TRBV5-6 | CASSLGTGQETQYF
TRBJ2-2 | TRBV29-1 | CSVRREPNTGELFF
TRBJ1-5 | TRBV5-1 | CASSLTGNQPQHF
TRBJ1-2 | TRBV7-9 | CASSLVAPYTF
TRBJ2-6 | TRBV10-3 | CAISEGWGSGANVLTF
TRBJ1-2 | TRBV7-9 | CASSFSGTHYGYTF
TRBJ1-2 | TRBV5-8 | CASSLASGSPGHYGYTF
TRBJ2-1 | TRBV25-1 | CASSDSRAGGNNEQFF
TRBJ1-2 | TRBV21-1 | CASSKSNDSSYGYTF
TRBJ1-1 | TRBV6-4 | CASSDRDRPTEAFF
TRBJ2-7 | TRBV6-5 | CASSYRYGTGSYEQYF
TRBJ2-5 | TRBV7-8 | CASSPMGTQQETQYF
TRBJ1-1 | TRBV5-1 | CASSLAPTRTGPTEAFF
TRBJ1-1 | TRBV10-2 | CASSELGRGGSGTEAFF
TRBJ1-1 | TRBV5-4 | CASSSPRENTEAFF
TRBJ2-7 | TRBV7-6 | CASSSALGSGEQYF
TRBJ2-3 | TRBV5-3 | CARSPDTTSTDTQYF
TRBJ2-5 | TRBV5-4 | CASSKDRGSETQYF
TRBJ1-1 | TRBV29-1 | CSVGDRFDTEAFF
TRBJ2-1 | TRBV11-3 | CASSPGTGLFNEQFF
TRBJ2-3 | TRBV4-3 | CASSKVWRLADTDTQYF